This T cell receptor (beta chain) appears in the sequencing data of a study of OX40 agonist ivuxolimab in advanced cancers. As for the study in general: Partial responses, seen in three patients, involved one hepatocellular carcinoma and two cutaneous melanomas. Findings and caveats of the study: Expanded peripheral T-cell antigen specificity went undetermined. Nonresponders, in some cases, also had low normalized T-cell clonal expansion.

Clones were sequenced by immunoSEQ multiplex PCR, and TCRdb holds only the in-frame ones, with some missing. This table holds 70,000 to 95,000 clones, roughly 90% found once. Per the germline V gene, CDR1 is SGHRS and CDR2 is YFSETQ. The V segment lost 2 bases and the J segment 7 bases; nucleotides outside the gene matches: 12. The CDR3 is 17 amino acids. Of note for this clone: What it binds is unknown.

This sequence was found in an adult with an advanced solid tumor such as melanoma, head and neck, liver or kidney cancer. The chain uses TRBV5-1 and TRBJ2-1; TRBD2 matches at 10 bases. The source material was CD4+ or CD8+ T cells sorted from blood, sampled in a trial of the OX40 agonist ivuxolimab. CDR3 nucleotide sequence: TGCGCCAGCAGCTTTGGAACAGCGGGAGGGCCACGGAATGAGCAGTTCTTC. It encodes CASSFGTAGGPRNEQFF.